The rows below give T cell receptor beta chains drawn from one sample of a study of blood T cells in healthy people across ages. Using its own MiXCR run on the 5' RACE reads, TCRdb lists one record per CDR3 protein. Among nearly 800,000 distinct CDR3 sequences listed, around 50% were seen once. The sample taken for sequencing was blood. Every receptor here comes from a man between 40 and 49 years old in good health. The CDR3 runs from the conserved cysteine through the conserved F or W. The D gene is left open where the match is weak. The size entry is marked missing in some rows and otherwise reads once, few, many or a size class.

>TRBV7-8|TRBD1|TRBJ2-4|.
TGTGCCAGCAGCAGAAACACTTACAGGGGGCGCGAATCACTAGCCAAAAACATTCAGTACTTC
CASSRNTYRGRESLAKNIQYF
>TRBV29-1|.|TRBJ2-2|.
TGCAGCGTTGGAGCCAGGGTGGACACCGGGGAGCTGTTTTTT
CSVGARVDTGELFF
>TRBV9|.|TRBJ2-5|few
TGTGCCAGCAGCGGTGGGCAGGGAAATTGGGAGACCCAGTACTTC
CASSGGQGNWETQYF
>TRBV7-8|.|TRBJ1-1|.
TGTGCCAGCAGCTTAGCGCGGGCAGAGGAGGCTTTCTTT
CASSLARAEEAFF
>TRBV12-3/TRBV12-4|.|TRBJ2-3|.
TGTGCCAGCAGTTTAGAGACAGCGAGAGATACGCAGTATTTT
CASSLETARDTQYF
>TRBV24-1|TRBD2|TRBJ2-4|once
TGTGCCACCAGTGAGACGGGGAGGGACATTCAGTACTTC
CATSETGRDIQYF
>TRBV27|.|TRBJ1-5|.
TGTGCCAGCAGTCAGAATGGGGTGGGGGACCTAAATCAGCCCCAGCATTTT
CASSQNGVGDLNQPQHF
>TRBV20-1|.|TRBJ2-7|few
TGCAGTGCTAGACCAAGCGGAATAATCTACGAGCAGTACTTC
CSARPSGIIYEQYF
>TRBV30|.|TRBJ2-1|.
TGTGCCTTCGGGGTGGAAGAGAGGGTAGGTGAGCAGTTCTTC
CAFGVEERVGEQFF
>TRBV5-1|.|TRBJ2-3|many
TGCGCCAGCAGCTTGGAGGCAGACGCCACAGATACGCAGTATTTT
CASSLEADATDTQYF
>TRBV4-2|TRBD1|TRBJ1-5|.
TGTGCCAGCGGACGGGACAGGGGCCCTAATCAGCCCCAGCATTTT
CASGRDRGPNQPQHF
>TRBV7-2|TRBD1|TRBJ1-1|.
TGTGCCAGCAGCTTAGTTGGGACAGGGGGCGTGGAAGCTTTCTTT
CASSLVGTGGVEAFF
>TRBV15|.|TRBJ1-6|.
TGTGCCACCAGCAGAGATCTGACAGGCTATAATTCACCCCTCCACTTT
CATSRDLTGYNSPLHF
>TRBV7-9|.|TRBJ2-5|.
TGTGCCAGCGTACTTTTCGGGGGGCGTGAGAGGGGGGAGACCCAGTACTTC
CASVLFGGRERGETQYF
>TRBV5-1|TRBD1|TRBJ2-3|.
TGCGCCAGCACCAGGGAGGGACAGGGAAGCACAGATACGCAGTATTTT
CASTREGQGSTDTQYF
>TRBV7-9|TRBD2|TRBJ2-3|.
TGTGCCAGCAGCTTAGCGACTAGCGGGGGGGCAGATACGCAGTATTTT
CASSLATSGGADTQYF
>TRBV20-1|.|TRBJ2-3|.
TGCAGTGCTAGCAACAGAAGGGAATCCACAGATACGCAGTATTTT
CSASNRRESTDTQYF
>TRBV12-3/TRBV12-4|.|TRBJ1-5|.
TGTGCCAGCAGTTTGGGTCCCAGATTTGGCAATCAGCCCCAGCATTTT
CASSLGPRFGNQPQHF
>TRBV3-1|.|TRBJ2-7|once
TGTGCCAGCAGCCGTCTCAACTACGAGCAGTACTTC
CASSRLNYEQYF
>TRBV29-1|TRBD2|TRBJ2-7|few
TGCAGCGTTTCGGGAGGTTCCTACGAGCAGTACTTC
CSVSGGSYEQYF
>TRBV27|TRBD1|TRBJ2-5|.
TGTGCCAGCGGGGGGGACAGGGGGACGCAAGAGACCCAGTACTTC
CASGGDRGTQETQYF
>TRBV20-1|.|TRBJ1-2|once
TGCAGTGCTAGAGTTCTGCTGCGGGCTAACTATGGCTACACCTTC
CSARVLLRANYGYTF
>TRBV15|TRBD2|TRBJ2-3|.
TGTGCCACCAGCAGAGATCAGGCGGGGGGTACGCAGTATTTT
CATSRDQAGGTQYF
>TRBV19|.|TRBJ2-7|.
TGTGCCAGTAGTATAGAGGTCATGGGGTTCTACGAGCAGTACTTC
CASSIEVMGFYEQYF
>TRBV28|.|TRBJ1-4|.
TGTGCCAGCAGGACCAGCGGACTTAATGAAAAACTGTTTTTT
CASRTSGLNEKLFF
>TRBV28|TRBD2|TRBJ2-7|.
TGTGCCAGCAGTTCGATACTCGGGGGGTCGAGCTACTACGAGCAGTACTTC
CASSSILGGSSYYEQYF
>TRBV3-1|.|TRBJ2-7|.
TGTGCCAGCAGCCTCCTCGTCGACGAGCAGTACTTC
CASSLLVDEQYF
>TRBV2|TRBD1|TRBJ2-6|few
TGTGCCAGCATAAGGGCCCCGGGACAGGTTCGCTCTGGGGCCAACGTCCTGACTTTC
CASIRAPGQVRSGANVLTF
>TRBV4-2|.|TRBJ2-3|.
TGTGCCAGCAGCCAAGATCCTCTCACAGATACGCAGTATTTT
CASSQDPLTDTQYF
>TRBV5-1|.|TRBJ1-2|.
TGCACCACGTCGTTTGGCGACTATGGCTACACCTTC
CTTSFGDYGYTF
>TRBV14|.|TRBJ2-1|.
TGTGCCAGCAGCTATGGCGTTGGATCCTACAATGAGCAGTTCTTC
CASSYGVGSYNEQFF
>TRBV11-3|.|TRBJ1-2|.
TGTGCCAGCAGCTTAGAGAGGGTGGATGGCTACACCTTC
CASSLERVDGYTF
>TRBV5-1|.|TRBJ2-6|.
TGCGCCAGCAGCCTATTACAGGGAGCTGGGGCCAGCGTCCTGACTTTC
CASSLLQGAGASVLTF
>TRBV6-2/TRBV6-3|.|TRBJ2-1|few
TGTGCCAGCGTTAGTGGGAGCCTATACAATGAGCAGTTCTTC
CASVSGSLYNEQFF
>TRBV7-6|TRBD2|TRBJ2-3|.
TGTGCCAGCAACCAACTAGCGGGGCAACGCACAGATACGCAGTATTTT
CASNQLAGQRTDTQYF
>TRBV14|.|TRBJ1-1|.
TGTGCCAGCAGCCTGGGGATAAGCACTGAAGCTTTCTTT
CASSLGISTEAFF
>TRBV2|.|TRBJ2-1|.
TGTGCCAGCAGTGAAACGCAGGGCAGGAATGAGCAGTTCTTC
CASSETQGRNEQFF
>TRBV20-1|.|TRBJ2-7|.
TGCAGTGCTAGAGATTGGAATACAGGGATCTACGAGCAGTACTTC
CSARDWNTGIYEQYF
>TRBV7-2|.|TRBJ2-3|few
TGTGCCAGCAGCTTAGAACGCGGGGTCTCAGATACGCAGTATTTT
CASSLERGVSDTQYF
>TRBV7-2|.|TRBJ2-3|few
TGTGCCAGCAGTAAAAGAACCGGGGCCACAGATACGCAGTATTTT
CASSKRTGATDTQYF
>TRBV6-6|.|TRBJ1-2|.
TGTGCCAGCAGTTACGCCCCAGAGGAATCTGGCTACACCTTC
CASSYAPEESGYTF
>TRBV9|.|TRBJ2-5|.
TGTGCCAGCGGACCCCCGGGGGAGACCCAGTACTTC
CASGPPGETQYF
>TRBV4-2|.|TRBJ2-5|few
TGTGCCAGCAGCCAAGAAGGGGACTCGCAGGAGACCCAGTACTTC
CASSQEGDSQETQYF
>TRBV27|.|TRBJ1-6|.
TGTGCCAGCAGTTTTCTACGCTCCTATAATTCACCCCTCCACTTT
CASSFLRSYNSPLHF
>TRBV20-1|.|TRBJ2-7|.
TGCAGTGCTAGAGCCCCCGGGACGTCCTACGAGCAGTACTTC
CSARAPGTSYEQYF
>TRBV7-2|.|TRBJ2-4|few
TGTGCCAGCAGCTTACCAAATGAAAACATTCAGTACTTC
CASSLPNENIQYF
>TRBV11-1|.|TRBJ2-5|.
TGTGCCAGCAGCTTATCTGTCAGGCAAGAGACCCAGTACTTC
CASSLSVRQETQYF
>TRBV30|TRBD1|TRBJ1-1|.
TGTGCCTGGAGTGCTCGGGGACAGGCGAACACTGAAGCTTTCTTT
CAWSARGQANTEAFF
>TRBV24-1|TRBD2|TRBJ2-1|.
TGTGCCACCAGTGATCCGGGACTAGTAAATGAGCAGTTCTTC
CATSDPGLVNEQFF
>TRBV20-1|.|TRBJ2-7|few
TGCAGTGCTAACACGGACGGGTTACCGTGGCAGTACTTC
CSANTDGLPWQYF
>TRBV11-2|TRBD1|TRBJ1-4|.
TGTGCCAGCAGCCCCGGACAGGGGGCGGAAAAACTGTTTTTT
CASSPGQGAEKLFF
>TRBV28|.|TRBJ1-2|.
TGTGCCAGCAGCGGACCCCAGGGACGTGGCTACACCTTC
CASSGPQGRGYTF
>TRBV7-2|.|TRBJ2-3|.
TGTGCCAGCAGCTTAGAGGGTGGTGGGGATACGCAGTATTTT
CASSLEGGGDTQYF